This passage covers 30 T cell receptor beta chains from one sample sequenced in a study of blood T cell repertoires in COVID-19. Libraries were prepared by immunoSEQ multiplex PCR; TCRdb keeps only in-frame clonotypes and omits some of them. The data contain 350,000 or so clones, 92% of them seen just once; the ten biggest clones take up approximately 18%. The sequenced sample consisted of PBMCs or T cells enriched from blood (not recorded which). Receptors originate from a woman aged 25-40 years who had recovered from COVID-19.

The chain carries TRBV7-3 and TRBJ2-1; D remains unclear. Germline loops: CDR1 SGHTA, CDR2 FQGTGA. The CDR3 runs 15 residues. The V gene lost 1 base and the J gene lost 0 bases, with 7 bases spanning the gap. The CDR3 nucleotides are TGTGCCAGCAGCTTAAGTCTAAGCTCCTACAATGAGCAGTTCTTC. It translates to CASSLSLSSYNEQFF.

The V gene is TRBV7-8, the J gene TRBJ1-5; no firm D call. CDR1 and CDR2 from the germline V gene are SGHVS and FQNEAQ. The length of the CDR3 is 15 residues. Between the trimmed V and J ends, which lost 5 bases and 0 bases, there was a span of 11 bases. In DNA form, the CDR3 reads TGTGCCAGCAGCCCTAGGGAGAATAGCAATCAGCCCCAGCATTTT. Its translation: CASSPRENSNQPQHF.

The chain employs TRBV19 and TRBJ1-1, with TRBD1 identical over 9 bases. The CDR3 consists of 14 residues. Per the germline V gene, CDR1 is LNHDA and CDR2 is SQIVND (reference sequence). The ends lost 6 bases at V and 8 bases at J; junction bases unmatched: 10. CDR3 bases: TGTGCCAGTAGAGTGGGACAGGGCCTCAGAGAAGCTTTCTTT. Translating it yields CASRVGQGLREAFF.

The chain combines TRBV4-1 with TRBJ2-2, with 7 bases aligning to TRBD1. J was trimmed by 7 bases and V by 5 bases; bases with no gene match: 4. From germline, CDR1 is MGHRA and CDR2 YSYEKL. The CDR3 contains 13 residues. The CDR3 reads CASSSTGYGELFF. The CDR3 DNA is TGCGCCAGCAGCTCGACAGGGTACGGGGAGCTGTTTTTT.

This chain links TRBV5-4 with TRBJ1-2; D ambiguous. V was cut by 3 bases and J by 5 bases, with 14 bases left in between. This CDR3 region has 14 residues. Germline V gene lookup returns CDR1 SGHNT and CDR2 YYREEE (reference sequence). For the CDR3, the DNA is TGTGCCAGCAGCTCCTCCGGACTGAATTATGGCTACACCTTC. Translating it yields CASSSSGLNYGYTF.

The rearrangement joins TRBV27 to TRBJ2-1, with 8 bases fitting TRBD2. This CDR3 comprises 15 residues. V shed 11 bases and J 0 bases; nucleotides not matched to a gene: 9. Germline CDR1 and CDR2: MNHEY and SMNVEV (reference sequence). This CDR3 reads CAPGRSGSSYNEQFF. The CDR3 DNA reads as TGTGCCCCCGGTCGGAGCGGGAGCTCCTACAATGAGCAGTTCTTC.

The V and J genes are TRBV5-6 and TRBJ2-5; D is perhaps TRBD1 (5 bases). The CDR3 is made up of 11 amino acids. Per the germline V gene, CDR1 is SGHDT and CDR2 is YYEEEE. Trimming removed 3 bases from V and 7 bases from J, with 7 bases in between. The CDR3 reads CASSSTGTQYF. The DNA for the CDR3 is TGTGCCAGCAGCTCAACAGGGACCCAGTACTTC.

The J gene is TRBJ2-7, the V gene TRBV27; 10 nucleotides line up with TRBD2. This CDR3 contains 15 residues. The V gene end was trimmed by 5 bases and the J gene end by 5 bases; junction bases not matched to a gene: 9. CDR1 and CDR2 (germline): MNHEY, SMNVEV (reference sequence). For the CDR3, the DNA is TGTGCCAGCAGTCCCCTTAGCGGGAGGAGGGACGAGCAGTACTTC. It specifies CASSPLSGRRDEQYF.

The chain employs TRBV6-5 and TRBJ2-7, with 10 bases aligning to TRBD1. CDR1 is MNHEY, CDR2 SVGAGI, per germline. This CDR3 is 13 amino acids long. V lost 7 bases to trimming and J lost 4 bases; unmatched junction nucleotides: 4. CDR3 protein: CASKTGQGYEQYF. As DNA, the CDR3 is TGTGCCAGCAAGACGGGACAGGGGTACGAGCAGTACTTC.

The chain joins TRBV28 to TRBJ1-2, with 7 bases aligning to TRBD1. Germline trimming cut 2 bases from V and 4 bases from J; bases unmatched to any gene: 4. CDR1 is MDHEN, CDR2 SYDVKM, per germline. The CDR3 consists of 14 residues. The CDR3 is CASSLRQGSYGYTF. The CDR3, as DNA: TGTGCCAGCAGTTTACGACAGGGATCCTATGGCTACACCTTC.

This chain connects TRBV9 to TRBJ1-2, with unresolved D. The CDR3 length is 13 residues. CDR1 and CDR2 from the germline V gene are SGDLS and YYNGEE. Trimming removed 2 bases at V and 5 bases at J, with 10 bases between. CDR3 residues: CASSVGSSYGYTF. The CDR3 DNA is TGTGCCAGCAGCGTGGGGAGCTCATATGGCTACACCTTC.

DNA for the CDR3: TGTGCCAGTAGTATAGCGCAGGGGGGAAGGTATGGCTACACCTTC. Its protein product is CASSIAQGGRYGYTF. The chain links TRBV19 to TRBJ1-2; 7 nucleotides match TRBD1. J gave up 5 bases and V 1 base, and 7 bases lay outside the gene matches. CDR1 is LNHDA and CDR2 is SQIVND in the germline V gene (reference sequence). CDR3 size: 15 residues.

This rearrangement joins TRBV7-3 to TRBJ1-6, with a weak D call TRBD1 (6 bases). CDR1 and CDR2 from the germline V gene are SGHTA and FQGTGA. The V and J ends lost 3 bases and 10 bases respectively, with 13 bases between them. The CDR3 loop spans 14 amino acids. In DNA, the CDR3 is TGTGCCAGCAGCTTGGGACATTCTTACTCACCCCTCCACTTT. Translating it yields CASSLGHSYSPLHF.

J is TRBJ2-3 and V is TRBV7-3; TRBD1 agrees at 11 bases. Germline-derived CDR1 and CDR2 are SGHTA and FQGTGA. J lost 5 bases, V lost 5 bases, and 3 bases had no gene match. The CDR3 consists of 14 residues. The CDR3 sequence is CASSTGQGVDTQYF. CDR3 coding DNA: TGTGCCAGCAGCACGGGACAGGGGGTAGATACGCAGTATTTT.

V gene TRBV29-1 combines with J gene TRBJ1-1; tentatively, D is TRBD1 (5 bases). The CDR3 has 11 amino acids. In germline, CDR1 is SQVTM, CDR2 ANQGSEA. V was clipped by 6 bases and J by 12 bases, with 17 bases between them. The CDR3 DNA is TGCAGCGTATCCTCCCCCCGGGGGACTTTCTTT. Residues: CSVSSPRGTFF.

The V call is TRBV4-3, the J call TRBJ1-4; no firm D call. The CDR3 is 19 amino acids. Deletions cut 3 bases from V and 5 bases from J, with 25 bases between. Germline CDR1 and CDR2: LGHNA and YSLEER. Here the CDR3 DNA reads TGCGCCAGCAGCCAGAGTACTTTCGGGAGGTGGAAACGGAATGAAAAACTGTTTTTT. It codes for CASSQSTFGRWKRNEKLFF.

V is TRBV11-3 and J is TRBJ2-1, with 12 nucleotides matching TRBD2. Germline lookup yields CDR1 SGHNT and CDR2 YENEEA. This CDR3 has 16 residues. V was clipped by 4 bases and J by 3 bases; unmatched bases: 4. Here the CDR3 reads CASSSKTSGGYNEQFF. CDR3 DNA sequence: TGTGCCAGCAGCTCCAAGACTAGCGGGGGCTACAATGAGCAGTTCTTC.

This chain connects TRBV3-1 (or the pseudogene TRBV3-2) to TRBJ2-7; D is ambiguous. Germline V lookup: CDR1 LGHDT, CDR2 YNNKEL (reference sequence). The germline V and J ends were trimmed by 5 bases and 0 bases, with 5 bases remaining between them. There are 12 residues in the CDR3. As DNA, the CDR3 is TGTGCCAGCAGCGCCTACTCCTACGAGCAGTACTTC. This translates into CASSAYSYEQYF.

This clone was observed a few times. As DNA, the CDR3 is TGTGCCACCCGGGCCGTAGCGGGAGCCACCGGGGAGCTGTTTTTT. It specifies CATRAVAGATGELFF. This chain connects TRBV3-1 (or the pseudogene TRBV3-2) to TRBJ2-2, with 9 bases aligning to TRBD2. The junction had 10 bases not matched to a gene; V was cut back by 10 bases and J by 4 bases. The CDR3 length is 15 residues. From germline, CDR1 is LGHDT and CDR2 YNNKEL (reference sequence).

This rearrangement joins TRBV28 to TRBJ2-2, with TRBD2 as a possible D gene (6 bases). Trimming removed 5 bases from V and 7 bases from J, with 17 bases in between. The CDR3 length is 15 residues. Germline assignment: CDR1 MDHEN and CDR2 SYDVKM. In DNA form, the CDR3 reads TGTGCCAGCAGTGCGGCAGGGAAGGGAGGCGGGGAGCTGTTTTTT. This sequence encodes CASSAAGKGGGELFF.

The gene calls are TRBV29-1 and TRBJ2-5; TRBD2 matches at 14 bases. The length of the CDR3 is 16 residues. Germline V gives CDR1 SQVTM, CDR2 ANQGSEA. V trimming: 7 bases; J trimming: 5 bases; junction bases outside the gene matches: 12. CDR3 sequence reads: CSADGTSGSSIETQYF. The DNA for the CDR3 is TGCAGCGCCGACGGGACTAGCGGGAGTTCGATTGAGACCCAGTACTTC. The full variable domain, completed using reference TRBV29-1 and TRBJ2-5, is SAVISQKPSRDICQRGTSLTIQCQVDSQVTMMFWYRQQPGQSLTLIATANQGSEATYESGFVIDKFPISRPNLTFSTLTVSNMSPEDSSIYLCSADGTSGSSIETQYFGPGTRLLVL.

The chain recombines TRBV13 with TRBJ2-1; 12 nucleotides match TRBD2. V shed 5 bases, J shed 8 bases, and the junction held 16 bases outside the gene matches. The CDR3 covers 18 residues. Per the germline V gene, CDR1 is PRHDT and CDR2 is FYEKMQ (reference sequence). CDR3 bases: TGTGCCAGCAGCCCGGCGGACCCACTAGCGGGAGGTCTCGATGAGCAGTTCTTC. Protein product: CASSPADPLAGGLDEQFF. The full variable domain, its missing parts supplied by reference TRBV13 and TRBJ2-1, is AAGVIQSPRHLIKEKRETATLKCYPIPRHDTVYWYQQGPGQDPQFLISFYEKMQSDKGSIPDRFSAQQFSDYHSELNMSSLELGDSALYFCASSPADPLAGGLDEQFFGPGTRLTVL.

V usage is TRBV19 and J usage is TRBJ2-5, with D possibly being TRBD2 (6 bases). There are 14 residues in the CDR3. V lost 5 bases to trimming and J lost 0 bases, with 10 bases between them. Germline CDR1 is LNHDA and CDR2 is SQIVND (reference sequence). CDR3 DNA: TGTGCCAGTAGTGCACGGGGGTACCAAGAGACCCAGTACTTC. It codes for CASSARGYQETQYF.

V and J are TRBV28 and TRBJ1-5; 10 nucleotides line up with TRBD1. Looked up from germline, CDR1 is MDHEN and CDR2 is SYDVKM. Trimming took 5 bases from V and 5 from J; bases not matched to a gene: 6. The CDR3 spans 15 residues. CDR3 DNA: TGTGCCAGCAGTGGAGGGACAGGGGATTATCAGCCCCAGCATTTT. It encodes CASSGGTGDYQPQHF. The full variable domain, its missing parts supplied by reference TRBV28 and TRBJ1-5, is DVKVTQSSRYLVKRTGEKVFLECVQDMDHENMFWYRQDPGLGLRLIYFSYDVKMKEKGDIPEGYSVSREKKERFSLILESASTNQTSMYLCASSGGTGDYQPQHFGDGTRLSIL.

This clone was recorded once. The chain employs TRBV19 and TRBJ1-2; D unresolved. V was trimmed by 8 bases and J by 8 bases, leaving 21 bases between them. The CDR3 has 14 residues. Germline CDR1 reads LNHDA; CDR2 reads SQIVND (reference sequence). CDR3 region: CASGPGSPMAGYTF. The CDR3 DNA is TGTGCCAGTGGCCCGGGATCACCTATGGCGGGCTACACCTTC.

This sequence joins TRBV19 and TRBJ2-7, with 10 nucleotides matching TRBD1. CDR1 is LNHDA, CDR2 SQIVND, per germline (reference sequence). The CDR3 loop spans 15 amino acids. V trimming: 4 bases; J trimming: 5 bases; junction bases outside the gene matches: 8. The CDR3 DNA sequence: TGTGCCAGTAGTAGACCGGGACAGGGGATCCACGAGCAGTACTTC. It translates to CASSRPGQGIHEQYF.

DNA of the CDR3: TGTGCCTGGAGTGTACTATCCGGGGTCACCACTGAAGCTTTCTTT. Translated: CAWSVLSGVTTEAFF. V and J are TRBV30 and TRBJ1-1; D not resolved. There are 15 residues in the CDR3. The ends were cut back, 0 bases at V and 4 bases at J, with 15 bases in the middle. Germline V gene data show CDR1 as GTSNPN and CDR2 as SVGIG (reference sequence).

The chain carries TRBV13 and TRBJ1-4; 8 nucleotides agree with TRBD1. The J segment lost 8 bases and the V segment lost 5 bases, leaving 4 bases of the junction unmatched. CDR1 is PRHDT and CDR2 is FYEKMQ in the germline V gene (reference sequence). The CDR3 length is 13 residues. CDR3 in DNA: TGTGCCAGCAGCCCCAGGGACAGGGAAAAACTGTTTTTT. This codes for CASSPRDREKLFF.

The chain links TRBV29-1 to TRBJ2-4; D possibly corresponds to TRBD2 (6 bases). CDR3 size: 13 residues. Per the germline V gene, CDR1 is SQVTM and CDR2 is ANQGSEA. Trimming removed 3 bases from V and 6 bases from J, with 12 bases in between. This CDR3 reads CSVESGTGNIQYF. The CDR3, as DNA: TGCAGCGTTGAGTCCGGGACTGGAAACATTCAGTACTTC.

The CDR3 nucleotides read TGTGCTAGTGGCCAGACTAACTATGGCTACACCTTC. Protein: CASGQTNYGYTF. The chain is built from TRBV12-5 and TRBJ1-2; no clear D. Germline CDR1 reads LGHNT; CDR2 reads FRNRAP. V lost 6 bases and J lost 0, with 5 bases in between. The CDR3 contains 12 residues.